The entry below gives a single TCR beta chain sequence along with its context. Its specificity is not known. The read gets to within 3 residues of the CDR3 end, and the germline J gene fills in the rest. Germline assignment: CDR1 SNHLY and CDR2 FYNNEI. The CDR3 spans 15 residues. The V end was cut by 6 bases, the J end by 0 bases, with 14 bases between. These data come from a study of Tregs in tolerant kidney transplant recipients. The study's findings and limits: The most relevant donor-specific Treg TCRbeta repertoire apparently came from expansion with activated donor B cells. In tolerant patients, donor-specific Tregs outgrew total Tregs, suggesting antigen-driven expansion. No direct test of biological reproducibility was done here.

Sequencing was performed with immunoSEQ multiplex PCR; in TCRdb, only in-frame clones are kept and a portion is missing. Across 25,000 to 35,000 clones, the top ten clones capture about 8% of the sample. Unstimulated regulatory T cells (CD4+CD25+CD127-), CD4+CD25- non-regulatory cells, CD4 and CD8 cells were FACS-sorted from thawed PBMCs. Source: CD8+ T cells from blood, taken before the transplant. The rearrangement joins TRBV2 to TRBJ1-2; a possible D gene is TRBD1 (5 bases). The TCR comes from a human donor who received a combined kidney and bone marrow transplant. The CDR3 loop is CASSLVSTANYGYTF. The sequenced part of the CDR3 DNA is TGTGCCAGCAGCTTAGTATCGACAGCTAACTATGGC.